The next 4 T cell receptor beta chains were all read from a single sample in a study of blood T cell repertoires in COVID-19. TCRdb keeps only in-frame clones here, not all; method: immunoSEQ multiplex PCR. The data contain some 150,000 clones, roughly 78% of them singletons. Sequenced material: peripheral blood. The source of these receptors is an elderly man with acute or convalescent COVID-19.

The chain links TRBV5-1 to TRBJ2-2, with 11 nucleotides matching TRBD2. This CDR3 comprises 16 residues. J lost 3 bases, V lost 4 bases, and 5 bases had no gene match. Germline values: CDR1 SGHRS, CDR2 YFSETQ. Written as DNA, the CDR3 is TGCGCCAGCAGCACCGGGACTAGCGGATACACCGGGGAGCTGTTTTTT. It translates to CASSTGTSGYTGELFF.

This chain connects TRBV30 to TRBJ1-3; TRBD1 is a possible D gene (5 bases). The V and J ends lost 5 bases and 2 bases respectively, with 10 bases between them. Germline V lookup: CDR1 GTSNPN, CDR2 SVGIG (reference sequence). The CDR3 spans 13 residues. CDR3 bases: TGTGCCTGGCTTCCGGGGGCTGGAAACACCATATATTTT. Its protein product is CAWLPGAGNTIYF.

The chain joins TRBV6-5 to TRBJ1-2; a possible D gene is TRBD1 (6 bases). This CDR3 has 13 amino acids. Trimming took 4 bases from V and 5 from J, leaving 11 bases between them. Germline V gives CDR1 MNHEY, CDR2 SVGAGI. The CDR3: CASSFLGQYGYTF. CDR3 coding DNA: TGTGCCAGCAGTTTCCTAGGACAGTATGGCTACACCTTC.

This chain links TRBV6-5 with TRBJ1-1; 8 bases line up with TRBD1. Germline trimming cut 2 bases from V and 4 bases from J; bases unmatched to any gene: 6. This CDR3 is 15 amino acids long. Germline CDR1 reads MNHEY; CDR2 reads SVGAGI. The CDR3 sequence: CASSYEYRGTTEAFF. In DNA, the CDR3 is TGTGCCAGCAGTTACGAGTACAGGGGGACCACTGAAGCTTTCTTT.